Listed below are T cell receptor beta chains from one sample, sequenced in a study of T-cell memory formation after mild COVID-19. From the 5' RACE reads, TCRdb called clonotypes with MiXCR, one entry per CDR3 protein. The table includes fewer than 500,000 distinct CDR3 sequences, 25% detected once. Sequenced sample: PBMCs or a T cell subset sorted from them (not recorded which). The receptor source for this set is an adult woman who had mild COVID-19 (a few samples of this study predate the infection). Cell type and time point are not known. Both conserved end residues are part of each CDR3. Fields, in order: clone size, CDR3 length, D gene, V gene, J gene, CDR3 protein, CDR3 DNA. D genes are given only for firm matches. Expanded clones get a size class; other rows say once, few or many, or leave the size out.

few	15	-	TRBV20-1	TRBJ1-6	CSPYLWAGANSPLHF	TGCAGCCCATACTTGTGGGCAGGGGCGAATTCACCCCTCCACTTT
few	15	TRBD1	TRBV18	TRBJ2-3	CASSSDRASTDTQYF	TGTGCCAGCTCATCGGACAGGGCTAGCACAGATACGCAGTATTTT
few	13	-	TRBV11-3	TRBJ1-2	CASSLPGGYGYTF	TGTGCCAGCAGCTTACCCGGGGGCTATGGCTACACCTTC
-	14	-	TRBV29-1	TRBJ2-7	CSARAGQSSYEQYF	TGCAGCGCTAGGGCGGGACAAAGCTCCTACGAGCAGTACTTC
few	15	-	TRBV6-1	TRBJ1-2	CASSDPGDRFYGYTF	TGTGCCAGCAGTGATCCGGGTGACAGATTCTATGGCTACACCTTC
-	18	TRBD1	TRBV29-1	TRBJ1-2	CSVEDTRLGRGRFNGYTF	TGCAGCGTTGAAGATACCCGCTTGGGAAGGGGGCGGTTTAATGGCTACACCTTC
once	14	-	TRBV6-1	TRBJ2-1	CASSDEDYAGTQFF	TGTGCCAGCAGTGATGAAGACTATGCGGGAACCCAGTTCTTC
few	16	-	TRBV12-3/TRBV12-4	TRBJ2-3	CASSRQMRGPTDTQYF	TGTGCCAGCAGCCGTCAAATGCGCGGGCCCACAGATACGCAGTATTTT
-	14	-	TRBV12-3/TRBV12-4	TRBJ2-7	CASSSQEVNIEQYF	TGTGCCAGCAGTTCCCAGGAGGTCAATATTGAGCAGTACTTC
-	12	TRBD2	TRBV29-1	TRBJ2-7	CSVSSGSYEQYF	TGCAGCGTCTCTAGCGGGAGTTACGAGCAGTACTTC
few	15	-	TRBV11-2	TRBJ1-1	CASSWTSGTHTEAFF	TGTGCCAGCAGCTGGACTTCCGGGACACACACTGAAGCTTTCTTT
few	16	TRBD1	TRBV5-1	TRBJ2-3	CASSFDRVGAPDTQYF	TGCGCCAGCAGCTTCGACAGGGTTGGGGCCCCAGATACGCAGTATTTT
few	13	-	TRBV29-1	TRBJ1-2	CSVEDQLNYGYTF	TGCAGCGTTGAAGATCAGCTTAACTATGGCTACACCTTC
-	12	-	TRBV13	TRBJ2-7	CASSPGTHEQYF	TGTGCCAGCAGCCCGGGGACCCACGAGCAGTACTTC
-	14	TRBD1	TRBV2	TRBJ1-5	CASRGGTGAWTQHF	TGTGCCAGCAGGGGTGGGACAGGGGCGTGGACCCAGCATTTT
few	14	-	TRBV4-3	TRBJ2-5	CASSLSWARETQYF	TGCGCCAGCAGCCTCAGCTGGGCCCGGGAGACCCAGTACTTC
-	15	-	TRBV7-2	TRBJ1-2	CASSSVGGSRYGYTF	TGTGCCAGCAGCTCCGTGGGGGGGTCTCGCTATGGCTACACCTTC
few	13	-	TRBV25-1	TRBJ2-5	CASAKGGAETQYF	TGTGCCAGCGCCAAGGGGGGGGCAGAGACCCAGTACTTC
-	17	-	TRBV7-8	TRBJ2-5	CASSLASFSGSRGTQYF	TGTGCCAGCAGCTTAGCTAGTTTTAGCGGATCCCGGGGGACCCAGTACTTC
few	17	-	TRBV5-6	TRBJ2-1	CASSSPLGLGTADEQFF	TGTGCCAGCAGCTCCCCTCTAGGGCTAGGGACGGCGGATGAGCAGTTCTTC
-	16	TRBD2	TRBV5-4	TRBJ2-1	CASSGGREGRYNEQFF	TGTGCCAGCAGCGGGGGGCGGGAGGGCCGCTACAATGAGCAGTTCTTC
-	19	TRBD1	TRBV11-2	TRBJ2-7	CASSSVPGQGLADFYEQYF	TGTGCCAGCAGTTCAGTCCCGGGACAGGGGCTAGCGGACTTCTACGAGCAGTACTTC
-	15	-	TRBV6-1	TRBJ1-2	CASSDGSQANYGYTF	TGTGCCAGCAGTGATGGGTCTCAGGCGAACTATGGCTACACCTTC
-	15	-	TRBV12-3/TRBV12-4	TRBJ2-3	CASSRDISSTDTQYF	TGTGCCAGCAGCCGGGACATTTCTAGCACAGATACGCAGTATTTT
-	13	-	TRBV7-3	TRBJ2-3	CASSTQRADTQYF	TGTGCCAGCAGCACGCAGCGGGCAGATACGCAGTATTTT
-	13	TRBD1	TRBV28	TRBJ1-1	CASRSGGRTEAFF	TGTGCCAGCAGGTCAGGGGGGAGGACTGAAGCTTTCTTT
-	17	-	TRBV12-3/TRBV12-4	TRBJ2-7	CASSNRRAEGNIYEQYF	TGTGCCAGCAGCAATCGCAGGGCCGAAGGGAACATATACGAGCAGTACTTC
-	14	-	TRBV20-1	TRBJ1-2	CSARAREVRYGYTF	TGCAGTGCTAGAGCCAGGGAGGTTCGCTATGGCTACACCTTC
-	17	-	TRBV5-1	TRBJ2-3	CASSQPGGGISTDTQYF	TGCGCCAGCAGCCAGCCCGGAGGGGGCATCAGCACAGATACGCAGTATTTT
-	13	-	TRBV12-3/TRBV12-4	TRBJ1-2	CASSPGRFYGYTF	TGTGCCAGCAGTCCCGGACGGTTCTATGGCTACACCTTC
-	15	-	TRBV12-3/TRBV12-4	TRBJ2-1	CASSLFGAVNNEQFF	TGTGCCAGCAGTTTATTTGGGGCAGTTAACAATGAGCAGTTCTTC
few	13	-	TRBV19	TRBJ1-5	CASSPLDSGPQHF	TGTGCCAGTAGTCCACTCGATTCGGGGCCCCAGCATTTT
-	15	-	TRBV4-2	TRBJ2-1	CASSQDLPTYNEQFF	TGTGCCAGCAGCCAAGATCTTCCTACCTACAATGAGCAGTTCTTC
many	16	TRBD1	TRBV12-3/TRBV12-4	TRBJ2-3	CASSDRTGRGPDTQYF	TGTGCCAGCAGTGATAGGACAGGGAGAGGTCCAGATACGCAGTATTTT
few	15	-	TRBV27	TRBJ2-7	CASSYGGSSSYEQYF	TGTGCCAGCAGTTACGGCGGGTCAAGCTCCTACGAGCAGTACTTC
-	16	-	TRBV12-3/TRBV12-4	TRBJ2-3	CASSPQTGTSTDTQYF	TGTGCCAGCAGCCCTCAGACAGGGACTAGCACAGATACGCAGTATTTT
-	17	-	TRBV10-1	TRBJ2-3	CASSEAGTRGSTDTQYF	TGCGCCAGCAGTGAGGCCGGGACCCGGGGGTCGACAGATACGCAGTATTTT
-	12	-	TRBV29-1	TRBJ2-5	CSVEKSGETQYF	TGCAGCGTTGAGAAAAGCGGGGAGACCCAGTACTTC
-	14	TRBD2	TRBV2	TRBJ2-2	CASSELAEGGELFF	TGTGCCAGCAGTGAACTAGCGGAAGGGGGGGAGCTGTTTTTT
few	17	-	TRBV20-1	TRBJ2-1	CSARVRAPTRTYNEQFF	TGCAGTGCTAGAGTTAGGGCTCCTACCAGGACCTACAATGAGCAGTTCTTC